The clone carrying this TCR beta chain was recorded many times. The data belong to a study of Graves' ophthalmopathy and Graves' hyperthyroidism. For the study at large: Blood was drawn at initial diagnosis, before any treatment.

The authors amplified TCR beta CDR3 regions from RNA transcripts. RT-PCR in the first round used HTBI primers; a second-round multiplex PCR followed. Via MiXCR, TCRdb re-called the multiplex PCR reads, giving one row per CDR3 protein. The sample has about 400,000 distinct CDR3 sequences; 20% to 25% are singletons. Enrolled hyperthyroidism patients had a new diagnosis, a duration under 2 months, and an age of 18 to 65. None of the included patients had other autoimmune diseases, uncontrolled infections, pregnancy or lactation, as these led to exclusion. The CDR3 runs to 15 residues. The germline V gene encodes CDR1 SGHTA and CDR2 FQGNSA. The V end lost 5 bases, the J end lost 1 base, and 11 bases lay between the germline ends.

V is TRBV7-2 and J is TRBJ2-2; either TRBD1 or TRBD2 may fit D (6 bases each). This TCR came from a woman aged 18 to 35 with stable Graves' hyperthyroidism. The sequenced sample consisted of peripheral blood. CDR3 sequence reads: CASSPGARNTGELFF. In DNA form, the CDR3 reads TGTGCCAGCAGCCCGGGGGCCCGGAACACCGGGGAGCTGTTTTTT.